These 21 T cell receptor beta chains were all obtained from the same sample, sequenced in a study of regulatory T cells after allogeneic stem cell transplantation. RNA was reverse transcribed by SMARTer RACE, then the TCR beta CDR3 region was amplified. TCRdb passed the 5' RACE reads through MiXCR, listing each CDR3 protein once. The sample includes around 5,000 distinct CDR3 sequences, roughly 95% seen only once; the top ten take 35% to 50%. The source was sorted CD4+ T cells from blood (whether regulatory or conventional is not recorded), collected 30 days after allogeneic stem cell transplant. The receptors derive from a human patient who had an allogeneic stem cell transplant, so the T cells may come from the graft donor.

The chain recombines TRBV3-1 with TRBJ2-1, with D hard to call. The CDR3 is made up of 12 amino acids. Germline V CDR1 and CDR2: LGHDT, YNNKEL (reference sequence). CDR3 protein: CACSQGDHEQFF. DNA for the CDR3: TGTGCGTGCAGCCAAGGTGACCATGAGCAGTTCTTC.

The chain is built from TRBV20-1 and TRBJ2-5, with D possibly matching TRBD2 (7 bases). The V gene lost 3 bases and the J gene lost 8 bases, with 19 bases spanning the gap. Germline lookup yields CDR1 DFQATT and CDR2 SNEGSKA (reference sequence). CDR3 size: 14 residues. CDR3 nucleotides: TGCAGTGCTAGGATCGGGGGGCCCCGGGACACCCAGTACTTC. Its protein product is CSARIGGPRDTQYF.

Note on this clonotype: Without the conserved terminal phenylalanine or tryptophan, this CDR3 likely stems from a read error. The V call is TRBV5-1, the J call TRBJ1-4, with D perhaps matching TRBD1 (5 bases). CDR1 and CDR2 (germline): SGHRS, YFSETQ. This CDR3 is 14 amino acids long. The CDR3 here is CASNSGTSNERLFS. DNA for the CDR3: TGCGCCAGCAACTCCGGGACGTCTAATGAAAGACTGTTTTCG.

Details on this clonotype: An end of the junction differs from the germline gene, which may be a read error. This chain links TRBV20-1 with TRBJ1-5; unclear D gene. Germline CDR1 and CDR2: DFQATT and SNEGSKA (reference sequence). This CDR3 has 14 residues. The CDR3 loop reads CNARWGMGNQPQHF. The CDR3 DNA is TGCAATGCTCGTTGGGGAATGGGCAATCAGCCCCAGCATTTT.

Points on this clonotype: Sequence at one end of the junction differs from germline and may be a read error. CDR3 sequence: CSATSASGDQETRFF. The CDR3 nucleotides are TGCAGTGCCACCTCGGCTAGCGGCGACCAAGAAACCCGCTTCTTC. The chain has TRBV20-1 and TRBJ2-5; 7 bases map to TRBD2. The CDR3 contains 15 residues. The germline gives CDR1 DFQATT, CDR2 SNEGSKA (reference sequence).

This rearrangement joins TRBV5-1 to TRBJ2-7; D possibly corresponds to TRBD1 (5 bases). This CDR3 is 16 amino acids long. Germline CDR1 SGHRS, CDR2 YFSETQ. V lost 7 bases and J 2 bases, leaving 22 bases between the germline ends. CDR3 sequence: CASARTAGTGTYEQYF. CDR3 DNA sequence: TGCGCCAGCGCCCGAACCGCCGGAACAGGAACCTACGAGCAGTACTTC. Complete variable domain (other parts from reference TRBV5-1 and TRBJ2-7): KAGVTQTPRYLIKTRGQQVTLSCSPISGHRSVSWYQQTPGQGLQFLFEYFSETQRNKGNFPGRFSGRQFSNSRSEMNVSTLELGDSALYLCASARTAGTGTYEQYFGPGTRLTVT.

This chain joins TRBV5-1 and TRBJ2-5; the D is unclear. Germline CDR1 SGHRS, CDR2 YFSETQ. The CDR3 spans 13 residues. CDR3: CDNGWTVLETQYF. DNA for the CDR3: TGCGACAACGGCTGGACGGTTTTGGAGACCCAGTACTTC.

Details on this clonotype: Likely a read error: the CDR3 ends without its conserved phenylalanine or tryptophan. The chain links TRBV5-1 to TRBJ1-4; D unclear. Germline lookup yields CDR1 SGHRS and CDR2 YFSETQ. CDR3 length: 14 residues. The CDR3 DNA sequence: TGCGCCAGCAGCTCCGTGACGTGTAATGAGAAACTGTTTTGT. Its translation is CASSSVTCNEKLFC.

The rearrangement uses TRBV20-1 and TRBJ2-7; possible D gene TRBD2, 6 bases. The ends were cut back, 5 bases at V and 6 bases at J, with 26 bases in the middle. Per the germline V gene, CDR1 is DFQATT and CDR2 is SNEGSKA (reference sequence). The length of the CDR3 is 16 residues. CDR3 in amino acids: CSAFSLRSGRAGEQYF. In DNA, the CDR3 is TGCAGTGCTTTCAGCCTCCGCTCCGGGCGAGCGGGCGAGCAGTACTTC.

Points on this clonotype: The CDR3 end shows no conserved phenylalanine or tryptophan, and so a read error is likely. The DNA is omitted, as the CDR3 cannot be located on it reliably, and the CDR3 follows TCRdb's listing. The V and J genes are TRBV5-1 and TRBJ1-4. The CDR3 has 14 amino acids, counting both end residues. Germline loops: CDR1 SGHRS, CDR2 YFSETQ. This CDR3 reads CASSSDTSNQNQFV.

The CDR3 DNA is TGTGCCAGCAGCCTAAAGGGACAGGGGAAAGAGGCACAGTACTTC. Translation gives CASSLKGQGKEAQYF. The V call is TRBV5-4, the J call TRBJ2-5; TRBD1 agrees at 10 bases. The CDR3 consists of 15 residues. The J segment lost 11 bases and the V segment lost 4 bases, leaving 14 bases of the junction unmatched. In germline, CDR1 is SGHNT, CDR2 YYREEE (reference sequence).

The chain couples TRBV20-1 to TRBJ2-5; 9 bases are a match to TRBD2. Germline CDR1 reads DFQATT; CDR2 reads SNEGSKA (reference sequence). The CDR3 covers 15 residues. After removal of 6 bases from V and 10 bases from J, the junction contained 18 bases not matched to a gene. The CDR3 is CSARPTSGGQEDQYF. DNA of the CDR3: TGCAGTGCCAGACCGACTAGCGGCGGCCAAGAGGACCAGTACTTC.

Regarding this clonotype: In this CDR3 the conserved last residue, phenylalanine or tryptophan, is missing, so a read error is likely. CDR3 loop: CASKKQGTGANALTY. CDR3 nucleotides: TGTGCCAGTAAGAAACAGGGGACAGGGGCCAACGCCCTGACTTAC. The J gene is TRBJ2-6, the V gene TRBV7-3; TRBD1 aligns across 10 bases. The CDR3 is made up of 15 amino acids. Germline V gene lookup returns CDR1 SGHTA and CDR2 FQGTGA.

As for this clonotype: Germline and junction disagree at one end, which may indicate a read error. The V call is TRBV18, the J call TRBJ1-2, with 10 bases fitting TRBD1. CDR3 size: 14 residues. The germline CDR1 and CDR2 sequences are KGHSH and LQKENI. This CDR3 is CTSYSSDRGTDYTF. The CDR3, as DNA: TGTACCAGCTACTCCTCGGACAGGGGGACTGACTACACCTTC.

Regarding this clonotype: Since no conserved phenylalanine or tryptophan closes the CDR3, a read error is the likely cause. The chain combines TRBV24-1 with TRBJ1-5, with no clear D. CDR3 length: 15 residues. The germline gives CDR1 KGHDR, CDR2 SFDVKD. In DNA form, the CDR3 reads TGTGCCACCAGTGAGGGAAGTTATAGCAAGCAGCCCCAGCATTCT. Translated, it gives CATSEGSYSKQPQHS.

A remark on this clonotype: The junction differs from germline at one of its ends, possibly a read error. The chain recombines TRBV5-1 with TRBJ1-2, with D possibly matching TRBD1 (5 bases). The germline V gene has CDR1 SGHRS and CDR2 YFSETQ. CDR3 length: 15 amino acids. CDR3 bases: TGCGCCAGCAGCTTGAGGGCGGACACGGAATATGGCTACTCCTTC. Protein sequence: CASSLRADTEYGYSF.

Notes on this clonotype: This is likely a read error, given that the CDR3 carries no conserved phenylalanine or tryptophan at its end. The J gene is TRBJ1-6, the V gene TRBV20-1; no clear D gene. CDR3 length: 14 amino acids. CDR1 is DFQATT and CDR2 is SNEGSKA in the germline V gene (reference sequence). V shed 5 bases and J shed 14 bases, with 22 bases lying between them. The CDR3 region is CSAPRNGVLSSLHS. In nucleotides, the CDR3 is TGCAGTGCTCCAAGAAATGGAGTCTTGTCTTCCCTCCACTCT.

J is TRBJ2-5 and V is TRBV3-1, with D possibly TRBD2 on 6 matching bases. Germline V CDR1 and CDR2: LGHDT, YNNKEL (reference sequence). The germline V and J ends were trimmed by 5 bases and 1 base, with 8 bases remaining between them. CDR3 length: 13 residues. CDR3 nucleotides: TGTGCCAGCAGCGGGGGACTCCAAGAGACCCAGTACTTC. Its protein is CASSGGLQETQYF.

This clonotype occurred once. The conserved final phenylalanine or tryptophan is absent from the CDR3, which likely points to a read error. The DNA is omitted, as the CDR3 cannot be located on it reliably, and the CDR3 follows TCRdb's listing. The rearrangement joins TRBV9 to TRBJ1-1; the table's D call, TRBD1, was not checked against the DNA. Per germline, CDR1 SGDLS and CDR2 YYNGEE. From its first to its last residue, the CDR3 has 15 amino acids. CDR3 loop: CASSEGTGANTESHA.

CDR3 region: CSAGGTSGEEDTQYF. CDR3 nucleotide sequence: TGCAGTGCTGGAGGTACATCGGGAGAGGAAGATACGCAGTATTTT. This sequence joins TRBV20-1 and TRBJ2-3, with D perhaps TRBD2 (6 bases). This CDR3 comprises 15 residues. Germline lookup yields CDR1 DFQATT and CDR2 SNEGSKA (reference sequence). Trimming removed 5 bases from V and 5 bases from J, with 20 bases in between.

To note about this clonotype: In this CDR3 the conserved last residue, phenylalanine or tryptophan, is missing, so a read error is likely. Because the CDR3's place on the DNA is in doubt, the DNA is left out and the CDR3 is given as listed by TCRdb. V usage is TRBV7-3 and J usage is TRBJ2-1. Germline V gene data show CDR1 as SGHTA and CDR2 as FQGTGA. The CDR3 has 15 amino acids, counting both end residues. The CDR3: CASSLTSPYYNEQFA.